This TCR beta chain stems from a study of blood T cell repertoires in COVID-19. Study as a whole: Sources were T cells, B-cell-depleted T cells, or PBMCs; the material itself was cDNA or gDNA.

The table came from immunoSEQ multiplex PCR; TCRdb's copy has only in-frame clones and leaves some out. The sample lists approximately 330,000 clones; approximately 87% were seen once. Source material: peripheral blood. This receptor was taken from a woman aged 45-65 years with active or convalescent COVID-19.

DNA of the CDR3: TGTGCCAGTAGTGCAACAGGGGGCGCGTGGGGCTACACCTTC. Translation gives CASSATGGAWGYTF. The chain links TRBV19 to TRBJ1-2; 9 nucleotides match TRBD1. The CDR3 has 14 residues. The V segment lost 5 bases and the J segment 8 bases; nucleotides outside the gene matches: 9. Germline lookup yields CDR1 LNHDA and CDR2 SQIVND (reference sequence). The entire variable domain, with the rest obtained from reference TRBV19 and TRBJ1-2, is as follows: DGGITQSPKYLFRKEGQNVTLSCEQNLNHDAMYWYRQDPGQGLRLIYYSQIVNDFQKGDIAEGYSVSREKKESFPLTVTSAQKNPTAFYLCASSATGGAWGYTFGSGTRLTVV.